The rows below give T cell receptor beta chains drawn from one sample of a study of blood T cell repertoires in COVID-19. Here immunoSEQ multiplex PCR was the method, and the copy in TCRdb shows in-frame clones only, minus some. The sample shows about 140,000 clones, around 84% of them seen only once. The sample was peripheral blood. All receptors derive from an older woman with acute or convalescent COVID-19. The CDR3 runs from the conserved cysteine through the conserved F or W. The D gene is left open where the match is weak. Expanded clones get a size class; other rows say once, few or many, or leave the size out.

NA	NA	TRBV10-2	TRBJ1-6	TGCGCCAGCTCGGAGTTTTCACCCCTCCACTTT	CASSEFSPLHF
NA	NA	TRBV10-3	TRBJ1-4	TGTGCCATCAGTGAGTCTACAGGCGGAAATGAAAAACTGTTTTTT	CAISESTGGNEKLFF
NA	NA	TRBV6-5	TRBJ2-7	TGTGCCAGCAGTACCCGACAGGGAGGTCTCGACGAGCAGTACTTC	CASSTRQGGLDEQYF
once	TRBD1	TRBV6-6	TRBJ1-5	TGTGCCAGCAGTTTGACAGGGGCTGGGCAGCCCCAGCATTTT	CASSLTGAGQPQHF
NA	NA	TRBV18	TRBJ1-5	TGTGCCAGCTCACCCTCGCAGGTCAATCAGCCCCAGCATTTT	CASSPSQVNQPQHF
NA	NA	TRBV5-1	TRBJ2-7	TGCGCCAGCAGCTCCCGGGATTACGAGCAGTACTTC	CASSSRDYEQYF
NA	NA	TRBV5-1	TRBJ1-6	TGCGCCAGCAGCTTGATCGGTTCAGGTTGGGATTCACCCCTCCACTTT	CASSLIGSGWDSPLHF
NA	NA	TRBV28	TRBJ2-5	TGTGCCAGCAGTCGGACTGGGTCGGGGACCCAGTACTTC	CASSRTGSGTQYF
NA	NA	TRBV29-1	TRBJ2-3	TGCAGCGTTGAGTCCCTGACAAACACAGATACGCAGTATTTT	CSVESLTNTDTQYF
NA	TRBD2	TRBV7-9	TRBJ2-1	TGTGCCAGCAGTAGGACTAGCGGGGGGGCTGGAGACAATGAGCAGTTCTTC	CASSRTSGGAGDNEQFF
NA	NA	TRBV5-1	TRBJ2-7	TGCGCCAGCGGCCACGGGGAGACCTACGAGCAGTACTTC	CASGHGETYEQYF
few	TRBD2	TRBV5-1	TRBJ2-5	TGCGCCAGCAGCACTAGCGGGGGGGCCGGGGAGACCCAGTACTTC	CASSTSGGAGETQYF
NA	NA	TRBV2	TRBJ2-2	TGTGCCAGCACTAGGACTTCTACCACCACCGGGGAGCTGTTTTTT	CASTRTSTTTGELFF
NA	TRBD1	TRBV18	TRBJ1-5	TGTGCCAGCTCGCAGACAGGGGGCTTACAGCCCCAGCATTTT	CASSQTGGLQPQHF
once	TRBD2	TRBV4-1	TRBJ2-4	TGCGCCAGCAGCCTGGGACTAGCGGGGGGGCGTAGCAAAAACATTCAGTACTTC	CASSLGLAGGRSKNIQYF
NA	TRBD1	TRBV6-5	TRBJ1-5	TGTGCCAGCAGTCAGGGCGGACAGGGCAATCAGCCCCAGCATTTT	CASSQGGQGNQPQHF
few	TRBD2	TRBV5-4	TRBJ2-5	TGTGCCAGCAGCTTAAGACTAGCGGGGAGGGAGACCCAGTACTTC	CASSLRLAGRETQYF
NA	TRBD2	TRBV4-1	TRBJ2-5	TGCGCCAGCAGCCCACTAGCGGGGTTAGAGACCCAGTACTTC	CASSPLAGLETQYF
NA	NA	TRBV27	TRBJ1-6	TGTGCCAGCAGTTTATTGGGGGGGAATTCACCCCTCCACTTT	CASSLLGGNSPLHF
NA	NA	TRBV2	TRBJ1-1	TGTGCCAGCAGTGACTTTCCGAACACTGAAGCTTTCTTT	CASSDFPNTEAFF
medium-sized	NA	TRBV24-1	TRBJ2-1	TGTGCCACCAGTGACCCTGGGGCTAGTAGGGGATATTACAATGAGCAGTTCTTC	CATSDPGASRGYYNEQFF
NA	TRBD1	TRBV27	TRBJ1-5	TGTGCCAGCAGCCATCAGGGGGTTCAGGACCCTAGCAATCAGCCCCAGCATTTT	CASSHQGVQDPSNQPQHF
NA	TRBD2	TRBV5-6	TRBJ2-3	TGTGCCACCGGGACTAGTGGGTTCACAGATACGCAGTATTTT	CATGTSGFTDTQYF
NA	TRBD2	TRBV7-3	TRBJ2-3	TGTGCCAGCAGCTTAACGGGAGCGGGGGGACCTACAGATACGCAGTATTTT	CASSLTGAGGPTDTQYF
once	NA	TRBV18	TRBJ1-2	TGTGCCAGCTCACTCATTTCGACAGGCCCGACCTTC	CASSLISTGPTF
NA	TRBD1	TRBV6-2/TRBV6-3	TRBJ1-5	TGTGCCAGCAGTGGACAGGGTTCGAGCAATCAGCCCCAGCATTTT	CASSGQGSSNQPQHF
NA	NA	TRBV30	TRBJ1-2	TGTGCCTGGAGCAAACAGGGAAATGGCTACACCTTC	CAWSKQGNGYTF
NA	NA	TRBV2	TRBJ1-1	TGTGCCAGCAGTGGGGCAGGGTGGCCTTTCTTT	CASSGAGWPFF
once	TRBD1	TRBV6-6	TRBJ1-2	TGTGCCAGCAGTTACGAGGGGGCGAGCTATGGCTACACCTTC	CASSYEGASYGYTF
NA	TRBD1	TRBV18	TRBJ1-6	TGTGCCAGCTCACTCGGACAGGGAGTTAATTCACCCCTCCACTTT	CASSLGQGVNSPLHF